The 21 T cell receptor beta chains in this list originate from one sample, sequenced in a study of shared clonotypes between healthy human individuals. Using immunoSEQ multiplex PCR, the repertoire was profiled, and TCRdb retains in-frame clones only, with some absent. The sample contains approximately 500,000 clones, 90% to 96% of which appear only once. The sample taken for sequencing was naive CD4+ T cells sorted from blood. Subset of the sample: CD45RA+ positively selected. The receptors were gathered from a woman aged 25 to 39 in good health.

V usage is TRBV27 and J usage is TRBJ2-7; 8 bases align to TRBD2. The germline CDR1 and CDR2 sequences are MNHEY and SMNVEV (reference sequence). The CDR3 consists of 15 residues. V lost 7 bases and J lost 6; bases outside the gene matches: 14. The chain's CDR3 is CASTHKPAGVGEQYF. The CDR3 DNA is TGTGCCAGCACCCACAAGCCAGCGGGAGTAGGCGAGCAGTACTTC.

V is TRBV10-2 and J is TRBJ1-1; 8 bases fit TRBD1. Germline V gene data show CDR1 as WSHSY and CDR2 as SAAADI. Trimming at V came to 7 bases and at J to 4 bases, leaving 8 bases not matched to a gene. The CDR3 extends over 14 amino acids. CDR3 amino acids: CASTGTGRGTEAFF. CDR3 DNA: TGCGCCAGCACCGGGACAGGAAGGGGCACTGAAGCTTTCTTT.

This clone was seen a single time. This specimen includes other DNA sequences encoding the same CDR3. The V and J genes are TRBV18 and TRBJ2-7, with TRBD1 matching over 10 bases. CDR3 length: 14 residues. Germline loops: CDR1 KGHSH, CDR2 LQKENI. V lost 3 bases to trimming and J lost 6 bases; unmatched junction nucleotides: 5. The CDR3 sequence is CASSPGTGVREQYF. In DNA form, the CDR3 reads TGTGCCAGCTCACCCGGGACAGGGGTTCGCGAGCAGTACTTC.

The V gene is TRBV4-1, the J gene TRBJ2-1, with 11 bases fitting TRBD2. V shed 2 bases and J 7 bases; nucleotides not matched to a gene: 10. The CDR3 is 17 amino acids. Germline V CDR1 and CDR2: MGHRA, YSYEKL. The CDR3 loop reads CASSQLFIAGGTNEQFF. The CDR3 bases are TGCGCCAGCAGCCAACTCTTCATAGCGGGAGGGACGAATGAGCAGTTCTTC.

J is TRBJ2-2 and V is TRBV7-3; TRBD1 matches 8 bases. The V gene's germline CDR1 is SGHTA and CDR2 FQGTGA. This CDR3 is 15 amino acids long. With 1 base clipped from V and 7 bases from J, the junction kept 5 bases outside the gene matches. CDR3 loop: CASSLMQGAGGELFF. CDR3 bases: TGTGCCAGCAGCTTAATGCAGGGGGCCGGCGGGGAGCTGTTTTTT.

This chain connects TRBV15 to TRBJ2-2, with unresolved D. V dropped 1 base and J dropped 8 bases, with 8 bases sitting between them. The CDR3 totals 13 residues. Per germline, CDR1 LNHNV and CDR2 YYDKDF (reference sequence). CDR3 protein: CATSRVSVGELFF. CDR3 nucleotide sequence: TGTGCCACCAGCAGAGTATCGGTGGGGGAGCTGTTTTTT.

As concerns this clone: Other DNA sequences of this sample code for an identical CDR3. This sequence joins TRBV18 and TRBJ2-7; D ambiguous. Trimming shortened V by 2 bases and J by 1 base, and 12 bases separated the two germline ends. The length of the CDR3 is 15 residues. Germline V gene lookup returns CDR1 KGHSH and CDR2 LQKENI. CDR3 in amino acids: CASSPGLAGSYEQYF. The DNA of the CDR3 is TGTGCCAGCTCACCAGGGTTAGCTGGTTCCTACGAGCAGTACTTC.

The chain links TRBV6-5 to TRBJ2-7; 10 bases map to TRBD2. This CDR3 contains 14 residues. Germline V lookup: CDR1 MNHEY, CDR2 SVGAGI. V was pared by 7 bases and J by 2 bases, with 5 bases of the junction left unmatched. This CDR3 is CASNQRGGPYEQYF. The CDR3 DNA sequence: TGTGCCAGCAATCAGCGGGGGGGTCCCTACGAGCAGTACTTC.

The J gene is TRBJ2-7, the V gene TRBV9; no definite D call. Trimming left V 4 bases short and J 2 bases short, with 7 bases between. The germline V gene has CDR1 SGDLS and CDR2 YYNGEE. The CDR3 totals 12 residues. The CDR3 loop reads CASSSRPYEQYF. For the CDR3, the DNA is TGTGCCAGCAGCTCCCGGCCCTACGAGCAGTACTTC.

The chain has TRBV2 and TRBJ1-1; D perhaps matches TRBD1 (6 bases). CDR1 is SNHLY and CDR2 is FYNNEI in the germline V gene. Deletions cut 6 bases from V and 8 bases from J, with 13 bases between. This CDR3 has 12 residues. The DNA for the CDR3 is TGTGCCAGCAGACCGACGGGGGCCGAAGCTTTCTTT. Translated: CASRPTGAEAFF. Complete variable domain (other parts from reference TRBV2 and TRBJ1-1): EPEVTQTPSHQVTQMGQEVILRCVPISNHLYFYWYRQILGQKVEFLVSFYNNEISEKSEIFDDQFSVERPDGSNFTLKIRSTKLEDSAMYFCASRPTGAEAFFGQGTRLTVV.

This sequence joins TRBV27 and TRBJ2-7, with 7 bases identical to TRBD2. The V and J ends lost 2 bases and 4 bases, in that order; junction bases with no gene match: 5. The CDR3 length is 14 residues. Germline CDR1 reads MNHEY; CDR2 reads SMNVEV (reference sequence). In DNA form, the CDR3 reads TGTGCCAGCAGTTTAAGACTGGGGGGGTACGAGCAGTACTTC. It yields the protein CASSLRLGGYEQYF.

This clone came up once. This chain links TRBV28 with TRBJ1-5; D is unclear. Trimming removed 6 bases from V and 0 bases from J, with 12 bases in between. The CDR3 contains 15 residues. CDR1 is MDHEN, CDR2 SYDVKM, per germline. CDR3 sequence (DNA): TGTGCCAGCAGCCTCATAGGCGGTAGCAATCAGCCCCAGCATTTT. It yields the protein CASSLIGGSNQPQHF.

V is TRBV10-2 and J is TRBJ2-7; D unresolved. This CDR3 has 12 residues. Germline CDR1 and CDR2: WSHSY and SAAADI. V gave up 5 bases and J gave up 0 bases, with 5 bases separating them. The CDR3 bases are TGCGCCAGCAGTCTGCTCTCCTACGAGCAGTACTTC. Translation: CASSLLSYEQYF.

The chain is built from TRBV5-1 and TRBJ2-6, with 9 bases fitting TRBD1. The CDR3 runs to 18 residues. The V gene's germline CDR1 is SGHRS and CDR2 YFSETQ. The V gene end was trimmed by 1 base and the J gene end by 0 bases; junction bases not matched to a gene: 5. CDR3 protein: CASSLWDRDLSGANVLTF. The CDR3 coding sequence is TGCGCCAGCAGCTTGTGGGACAGGGATCTCTCTGGGGCCAACGTCCTGACTTTC.

The chain recombines TRBV2 with TRBJ2-5, with 11 bases lining up with TRBD2. V was clipped by 5 bases and J by 6 bases; unmatched bases: 5. Germline-derived CDR1 and CDR2 are SNHLY and FYNNEI. The CDR3 is made up of 14 amino acids. The CDR3 is CASSLLAGAKTQYF. Written as DNA, the CDR3 is TGTGCCAGCAGTTTACTAGCGGGAGCCAAGACCCAGTACTTC. The full variable domain, in which reference TRBV2 and TRBJ2-5 provide the parts outside the CDR3, is EPEVTQTPSHQVTQMGQEVILRCVPISNHLYFYWYRQILGQKVEFLVSFYNNEISEKSEIFDDQFSVERPDGSNFTLKIRSTKLEDSAMYFCASSLLAGAKTQYFGPGTRLLVL.

The V and J genes are TRBV4-2 and TRBJ1-6; D is unclear. Trimming cost V 1 base and J 7 bases, with 11 bases left between them. CDR1 LGHNA and CDR2 YNFKEQ come from the germline V gene. This CDR3 is built from 15 residues. This CDR3 is CASSQVGIKNSPLHF. The CDR3 DNA is TGTGCCAGCAGCCAAGTTGGGATTAAGAATTCACCCCTCCACTTT.

The J gene is TRBJ2-7, the V gene TRBV6-5; 9 bases map to TRBD1. CDR3 size: 15 residues. CDR1 is MNHEY, CDR2 SVGAGI, per germline. The V gene end was trimmed by 5 bases and the J gene end by 3 bases; junction bases not matched to a gene: 8. The chain's CDR3 is CASSISGTGIYEQYF. As DNA, the CDR3 is TGTGCCAGCAGTATTTCCGGGACAGGGATCTACGAGCAGTACTTC.

The chain carries TRBV9 and TRBJ1-2, with D hard to call. V was trimmed by 3 bases and J by 0 bases, leaving 12 bases between them. The CDR3 contains 15 residues. Germline CDR1 is SGDLS and CDR2 is YYNGEE. The CDR3 reads CASSATGSANYGYTF. DNA of the CDR3: TGTGCCAGCAGCGCTACCGGGTCAGCTAACTATGGCTACACCTTC. Full variable domain (missing parts from reference TRBV9 and TRBJ1-2): DSGVTQTPKHLITATGQRVTLRCSPRSGDLSVYWYQQSLDQGLQFLIQYYNGEERAKGNILERFSAQQFPDLHSELNLSSLELGDSALYFCASSATGSANYGYTFGSGTRLTVV.

The chain couples TRBV18 to TRBJ2-3; D possibly corresponds to TRBD1 (6 bases). From germline, CDR1 is KGHSH and CDR2 LQKENI. V lost 3 bases, J lost 4 bases, and 14 bases lay in between. This CDR3 has 15 residues. The CDR3 DNA follows: TGTGCCAGCTCACCGCGTACAGGGCGGTCAGATACGCAGTATTTT. This codes for CASSPRTGRSDTQYF.

The V gene is TRBV6-1, the J gene TRBJ1-4, with D maybe TRBD1 (5 bases). Between the trimmed V and J ends, which lost 5 bases and 8 bases, there was a span of 9 bases. Germline V gene sequence: CDR1 MNHNS, CDR2 SASEGT. CDR3 length: 12 residues. In DNA form, the CDR3 reads TGTGCCAGCAGTCGGCAGGGCGAAAAACTGTTTTTT. This translates into CASSRQGEKLFF.

CDR3 sequence (DNA): TGTGCCAGCAACCTTCCGGGACAGGGAAACCCTGAAGCTTTCTTT. Amino acids: CASNLPGQGNPEAFF. The chain employs TRBV28 and TRBJ1-1; TRBD1 matches 9 bases. The CDR3 totals 15 residues. V dropped 7 bases and J dropped 6; count of bases not matched to a gene: 12. CDR1 and CDR2 (germline): MDHEN, SYDVKM. The full variable domain, rest sourced from reference TRBV28 and TRBJ1-1, is DVKVTQSSRYLVKRTGEKVFLECVQDMDHENMFWYRQDPGLGLRLIYFSYDVKMKEKGDIPEGYSVSREKKERFSLILESASTNQTSMYLCASNLPGQGNPEAFFGQGTRLTVV.